A single T cell receptor (beta chain) is shown here with its context. The sample belongs to a study of control samples from healthy donors and cancer patients. Libraries were prepared by immunoSEQ multiplex PCR; TCRdb keeps only in-frame clonotypes and omits some of them. This sample carries about 120,000 clones, approximately 90% of them seen once, and the ten largest clones take about 12%. Sequencing was carried out using blood. This receptor was identified in a man between 25 and 39 years old in good health.

The CDR3 protein is CASSPQGTENIQYF. The CDR3 DNA is TGTGCCAGCTCACCACAGGGAACCGAAAACATTCAGTACTTC. The chain links TRBV18 to TRBJ2-4; D gene uncertain. The germline V gene encodes CDR1 KGHSH and CDR2 LQKENI. The CDR3 runs to 14 residues. V lost 1 base and J 5 bases, leaving 9 bases between the germline ends.